These 20 T cell receptor beta chains share one sample of origin, sequenced in a study of CD8+ T cells in alopecia areata. RNA was extracted and reverse transcribed into cDNA as the sequencing template. Only in-frame clones appear in the TCRdb table, and some are missing; sequencing was by immunoSEQ multiplex PCR. The sample contains about 210,000 clones, 50% to 75% of which appear only once. Treatment noted: oral pan-JAK inhibitor, 5-10 mg twice daily. Here the sequenced sample was CD4+ T cells sorted from blood, taken at week 4, from a patient treated with tofacitinib. These receptors were obtained from a human donor with alopecia areata.

This rearrangement joins TRBV2 to TRBJ1-4; D not resolved. CDR3 size: 10 residues. The V end was cut by 4 bases, the J end by 10 bases, with 4 bases between. Germline V gene lookup returns CDR1 SNHLY and CDR2 FYNNEI. The CDR3 region is CASSGVKLFF. The CDR3, as DNA: TGTGCCAGCAGTGGAGTAAAACTGTTTTTT.

This clone was observed a few times. This chain joins TRBV5-1 and TRBJ1-1; D unclear. V was clipped by 4 bases and J by 4 bases, with 17 bases between them. The CDR3 is 15 amino acids. From germline, CDR1 is SGHRS and CDR2 YFSETQ. CDR3 nucleotide sequence: TGCGCCAGCAGCACGGGCCAACCAGGAGGCACTGAAGCTTTCTTT. Protein sequence: CASSTGQPGGTEAFF. The complete variable domain, with remaining parts taken from reference TRBV5-1 and TRBJ1-1, reads KAGVTQTPRYLIKTRGQQVTLSCSPISGHRSVSWYQQTPGQGLQFLFEYFSETQRNKGNFPGRFSGRQFSNSRSEMNVSTLELGDSALYLCASSTGQPGGTEAFFGQGTRLTVV.

This clone has just a few counts. CDR3 sequence (DNA): TGTGCCAGCAGCTTAGAGAGCAGCCTCTATGGCTACACCTTC. Translating it yields CASSLESSLYGYTF. The chain carries TRBV11-2 and TRBJ1-2; D gene uncertain. V lost 0 bases and J lost 4, with 9 bases in between. This CDR3 has 14 amino acids. Germline V CDR1 and CDR2: SGHAT, FQNNGV.

This chain connects TRBV6-5 to TRBJ2-7; no clear D gene. CDR1 is MNHEY, CDR2 SVGAGI, per germline. The V and J ends lost 5 bases and 4 bases respectively, with 18 bases between them. The CDR3 is made up of 15 amino acids. The CDR3 DNA follows: TGTGCCAGCAGTCCATTAAACTCGGTAGGATACGAGCAGTACTTC. Translating it yields CASSPLNSVGYEQYF.

This clone has only a few counts. The genes are TRBV28 and TRBJ1-2; unclear D gene. The V end lost 5 bases, the J end lost 8 bases, and 9 bases lay between the germline ends. Germline CDR1 reads MDHEN; CDR2 reads SYDVKM. CDR3 length: 11 amino acids. DNA for the CDR3: TGTGCCAGCAGTCCGTTAACGGGCTACACCTTC. Its protein product is CASSPLTGYTF.

The chain links TRBV7-2 to TRBJ1-2, with D hard to call. CDR1 is SGHTA, CDR2 FQGNSA, per germline. Trimming pared 0 bases from V and 5 bases from J, leaving 10 bases between. This CDR3 is 14 amino acids long. The CDR3 protein is CASSLASFGYGYTF. The CDR3, as DNA: TGTGCCAGCAGCTTAGCCAGTTTTGGTTATGGCTACACCTTC. Complete variable domain (other parts from reference TRBV7-2 and TRBJ1-2): GAGVSQSPSNKVTEKGKDVELRCDPISGHTALYWYRQSLGQGLEFLIYFQGNSAPDKSGLPSDRFSAERTGGSVSTLTIQRTQQEDSAVYLCASSLASFGYGYTFGSGTRLTVV.

This chain joins TRBV7-2 and TRBJ1-2; D not certain. Trimming removed 3 bases at V and 8 bases at J, with 16 bases between. CDR3 length: 14 residues. Germline V lookup: CDR1 SGHTA, CDR2 FQGNSA. The CDR3 DNA reads TGTGCCAGCAGCTTCTTTATCAAAAGCGAGGGCTACACCTTC. Its translation is CASSFFIKSEGYTF. Variable domain in full (rest from reference TRBV7-2 and TRBJ1-2): GAGVSQSPSNKVTEKGKDVELRCDPISGHTALYWYRQSLGQGLEFLIYFQGNSAPDKSGLPSDRFSAERTGGSVSTLTIQRTQQEDSAVYLCASSFFIKSEGYTFGSGTRLTVV.

The genes are TRBV29-1 and TRBJ1-5; 7 nucleotides align to TRBD1. J lost 7 bases, V lost 4 bases, and 7 bases had no gene match. The CDR3 is 13 amino acids. CDR1 SQVTM and CDR2 ANQGSEA come from the germline V gene. As DNA, the CDR3 is TGCAGCGTTGGGGACAGCAAAGGGCAGCCCCAGCATTTT. Its protein is CSVGDSKGQPQHF.

The chain couples TRBV7-8 to TRBJ2-5; D not certain. The CDR3 is 13 residues long. Germline V gives CDR1 SGHVS, CDR2 FQNEAQ. V was pared by 5 bases and J by 7 bases, with 14 bases between. The CDR3 sequence is CASSQDPRRTQYF. The CDR3 DNA is TGTGCCAGCAGCCAGGACCCGCGACGGACCCAGTACTTC. Supplemented by reference TRBV7-8 and TRBJ2-5, the full variable domain reads GAGVSQSPRYKVAKRGQDVALRCDPISGHVSLFWYQQALGQGPEFLTYFQNEAQLDKSGLPSDRFFAERPEGSVSTLKIQRTQQEDSAVYLCASSQDPRRTQYFGPGTRLLVL.

This rearrangement joins TRBV5-1 to TRBJ2-2, with D unclear. V lost 6 bases to trimming and J lost 2 bases, with 8 bases between them. The CDR3 is 13 amino acids. The V gene's germline CDR1 is SGHRS and CDR2 YFSETQ. The DNA of the CDR3 is TGCGCCAGCACCGAATTAAACACCGGGGAGCTGTTTTTT. Protein: CASTELNTGELFF.

The V gene is TRBV7-9, the J gene TRBJ2-3; the D call may be TRBD1 or TRBD2 (5 bases each). Trimming took off 6 bases at V and 5 bases at J, with 18 bases between the two ends. The CDR3 spans 15 residues. In germline, CDR1 is SEHNR, CDR2 FQNEAQ (reference sequence). CDR3 amino acids: CASRQRGTRGDTQYF. As DNA, the CDR3 is TGTGCCAGCAGACAACGTGGGACCCGGGGAGATACGCAGTATTTT.

The genes are TRBV2 and TRBJ2-5, with TRBD2 identical over 9 bases. The CDR3 consists of 18 residues. With V trimmed by 0 bases and J by 4 bases, 12 bases remained unmatched. From germline, CDR1 is SNHLY and CDR2 FYNNEI. The CDR3: CASSEALAGGLGRETQYF. The CDR3 region has the DNA TGTGCCAGCAGTGAAGCGCTGGCGGGGGGGCTAGGAAGAGAGACCCAGTACTTC.

The chain links TRBV5-1 to TRBJ1-2, with D unclear. This CDR3 spans 14 amino acids. The germline V gene encodes CDR1 SGHRS and CDR2 YFSETQ. V was clipped by 4 bases and J by 2 bases, with 12 bases between them. CDR3 region: CASSPPRPNYGYTF. The DNA of the CDR3 is TGCGCCAGCAGCCCACCTAGGCCCAACTATGGCTACACCTTC. Using reference TRBV5-1 and TRBJ1-2 for the parts outside the CDR3, the full variable domain is KAGVTQTPRYLIKTRGQQVTLSCSPISGHRSVSWYQQTPGQGLQFLFEYFSETQRNKGNFPGRFSGRQFSNSRSEMNVSTLELGDSALYLCASSPPRPNYGYTFGSGTRLTVV.

The chain couples TRBV5-4 to TRBJ2-1, with 10 positions matching TRBD2. V shed 4 bases and J 1 base; nucleotides not matched to a gene: 2. The CDR3 length is 15 residues. Germline V gene lookup returns CDR1 SGHNT and CDR2 YYREEE (reference sequence). CDR3 protein: CASSPGLASYNEQFF. As DNA, the CDR3 is TGTGCCAGCAGCCCGGGACTAGCGTCCTACAATGAGCAGTTCTTC. Drawing the rest from reference TRBV5-4 and TRBJ2-1, the complete variable domain is ETGVTQSPTHLIKTRGQQVTLRCSSQSGHNTVSWYQQALGQGPQFIFQYYREEENGRGNFPPRFSGLQFPNYSSELNVNALELDDSALYLCASSPGLASYNEQFFGPGTRLTVL.

V usage is TRBV10-3 and J usage is TRBJ1-5, with 9 bases matching TRBD1. This CDR3 has 15 amino acids. The germline gives CDR1 ENHRY, CDR2 SYGVKD. V dropped 3 bases and J dropped 3; count of bases not matched to a gene: 3. The CDR3 DNA reads as TGTGCCATCAGTGAAGGGACAGGGTTCAATCAGCCCCAGCATTTT. The encoded protein is CAISEGTGFNQPQHF.

Here the CDR3 reads CASSVTANTEAFF. DNA for the CDR3: TGTGCCAGCAGCGTAACAGCGAACACTGAAGCTTTCTTT. The V and J genes are TRBV7-9 and TRBJ1-1; D gene ambiguous. This CDR3 comprises 13 residues. Germline V gives CDR1 SEHNR, CDR2 FQNEAQ (reference sequence). Between the trimmed V and J ends, which lost 5 bases and 1 base, there was a span of 8 bases.

The chain employs TRBV29-1 and TRBJ2-1; 13 nucleotides line up with TRBD2. Germline V gene data show CDR1 as SQVTM and CDR2 as ANQGSEA. Losses at the gene ends were 7 bases for V and 10 bases for J; bases not matched to a gene: 13. This CDR3 contains 15 residues. CDR3 coding DNA: TGCAGCGGAAGTACTAGCGGGGGGGCCAAGGGAGAGCAGTTCTTC. Encoded protein: CSGSTSGGAKGEQFF.

The rearrangement uses TRBV5-6 and TRBJ1-6; D may be TRBD1 (6 bases). The germline CDR1 and CDR2 sequences are SGHDT and YYEEEE. The CDR3 spans 15 residues. V lost 4 bases and J lost 9, with 17 bases in between. The CDR3 DNA sequence: TGTGCCAGCAGCGTTCCGGGACATTCTGCTTCACCCCTCCACTTT. Translating gives CASSVPGHSASPLHF.

V usage is TRBV30 and J usage is TRBJ2-4; TRBD1 agrees at 9 bases. CDR3 size: 13 residues. Per germline, CDR1 GTSNPN and CDR2 SVGIG (reference sequence). Unmatched junction bases numbered 6, after V lost 6 bases and J lost 6 bases. Here the CDR3 reads CACTMTGGNIQYF. CDR3 sequence (DNA): TGTGCCTGTACAATGACAGGGGGAAACATTCAGTACTTC.

The chain joins TRBV29-1 to TRBJ1-2, with D tentatively TRBD1 (5 bases). V was pared by 4 bases and J by 8 bases, with 14 bases between. The CDR3 has 12 residues. Germline V gene lookup returns CDR1 SQVTM and CDR2 ANQGSEA. The CDR3 reads CSVGSGLGGYTF. CDR3 nucleotide sequence: TGCAGCGTTGGTTCGGGACTGGGGGGCTACACCTTC. Full variable domain (remainder filled in from reference TRBV29-1 and TRBJ1-2): SAVISQKPSRDICQRGTSLTIQCQVDSQVTMMFWYRQQPGQSLTLIATANQGSEATYESGFVIDKFPISRPNLTFSTLTVSNMSPEDSSIYLCSVGSGLGGYTFGSGTRLTVV.